This T cell receptor beta chain was recorded in a study of T cell repertoires in cytomegalovirus infection (dated by TCRdb to about 2019). Broadly, across the study: Alongside well-studied HLA-B-restricted epitopes, the peptide stimulations were aimed at recently identified HLA-C-restricted CMV epitopes, whose presentation resists viral immunomodulation. The HLA type of each donor mattered for the analysis, because public TCR beta signatures pointed to carriage of CMV infection along with the matching HLA type. What the research found in general, with its limitations: In the ex vivo response, HLA-C-restricted CMV-specific TCR beta clonotypes were dominant, and in two of eight donors the single most frequent clonotype came from this HLA-C-restricted group. In both this cohort and an independent cohort of several hundred donors, the cumulative frequency of public TCR beta family members distinguished carriers of CMV infection plus the relevant HLA type.

Sequencing used an Illumina HiSeq 1500. The public reads were reanalyzed by TCRdb: fastp trimming at Q25, MiXCR alignment, in-frame beta chains only. For every CDR3 protein sequence, its rows merge into one entry that carries the most common genes and DNA. The sample data list 800,000 to 950,000 distinct CDR3 sequences, and less than 35% of these were observed just once. The leading ten clones occupy over 10% of the sample. As to this clonotype: There is no known antigen for this receptor. No much larger clone is present one base from it, and per-base qualities are unavailable.

The intended sense of this specimen's treatment or condition label: in vitro stimulation with specific CMV peptide epitopes to enrich CMV-specific T cells. Taken from cysteine to phenylalanine, the CDR3 has 14 residues. Kept here is only the CDR3 DNA, which spans 42 bases and is read in frame from base 1. Via the germline V gene, CDR1 is MGHDK and CDR2 SYGVNS. V loses 4 bases of germline sequence and J loses 7 bases, and the interval between the two ends is 14 bases. The sample consisted of cultured CD8+ T cells from PBMCs, taken from culture after CMV antigen stimulation. This sequence uses TRBV25-1 and TRBJ1-5; TRBD1 is perhaps the D gene, given 6 matching bases. This TCR was recovered from a human donor in good health (CMV status not recorded). Some clones in this sample may be carry-over from other donors' samples. CDR3 loop: CASSARGGGQPQHF. The nucleotide sequence is given as TGTGCCAGCAGTGCCCGGGGCGGGGGCCAGCCCCAGCATTTT.